One and the same sample provided the 5 T cell receptor beta chains below, sequenced in a study of T cell responses to AZD1222 COVID-19 vaccine. Method: immunoSEQ multiplex PCR; TCRdb's copy keeps in-frame clones and lacks some. The top ten clones hold just under 3% of a sample with around 110,000 clones, 85% to 95% of them seen once. The source material was peripheral blood, sampled on day 0 of AZD1222 vaccination. The receptor source for this set is an adult in good health.

This chain uses TRBV19 with TRBJ2-1; tentative D call: TRBD2 (5 bases). Germline V CDR1 and CDR2: LNHDA, SQIVND (reference sequence). Between the trimmed V and J ends, which lost 5 bases and 8 bases, there was a span of 10 bases. This CDR3 is 12 amino acids long. The CDR3 here is CASSWGVDEQFF. The CDR3 nucleotides are TGTGCCAGTAGTTGGGGAGTGGATGAGCAGTTCTTC.

This clone was seen just once. The chain is built from TRBV28 and TRBJ2-5; 8 positions match TRBD2. Looked up from germline, CDR1 is MDHEN and CDR2 is SYDVKM. V dropped 3 bases and J dropped 5; count of bases not matched to a gene: 8. This CDR3 is built from 15 residues. CDR3: CASSLVAGSAETQYF. Here the CDR3 DNA reads TGTGCCAGCAGTTTGGTAGCGGGATCCGCGGAGACCCAGTACTTC.

The rearrangement uses TRBV27 and TRBJ2-5, with TRBD1 matching over 7 bases. The germline gives CDR1 MNHEY, CDR2 SMNVEV (reference sequence). Germline trimming cut 2 bases from V and 4 bases from J; bases unmatched to any gene: 22. The CDR3 runs 20 residues. In nucleotides, the CDR3 is TGTGCCAGCAGTTTAACCCAACCCGTGGCCTCGACAGGGCTATTAGAGACCCAGTACTTC. Protein: CASSLTQPVASTGLLETQYF.

The rearrangement links TRBV21-1 to TRBJ1-6; the D call TRBD1 from the table was never checked on the DNA. TRBV21-1 is tagged as a pseudogene. The CDR3 loop spans 17 amino acids. CDR3 region: CASSKAPGQGKSSPLHF. CDR3 sequence (DNA): TGTGCCAGCAGCAAAGCCCCGGGACAGGGGAAATCTTCACCCCTCCACTTT.

This clone was recorded only once. This chain joins TRBV28 and TRBJ1-4; TRBD1 matches 9 bases. The CDR3 has 15 residues. V lost 6 bases to trimming and J lost 7 bases; unmatched junction nucleotides: 9. Germline CDR1 is MDHEN and CDR2 is SYDVKM. The CDR3 loop reads CASRPAQGATEKLFF. CDR3 nucleotide sequence: TGTGCCAGCAGACCTGCACAGGGGGCGACTGAAAAACTGTTTTTT.